This record looks at one TCR beta chain sequence and its context. Its cognate antigen is unknown. Generated by immunoSEQ multiplex PCR, the TCRdb table keeps only in-frame clones and is missing some. The sample lists some 85,000 clones; approximately 91% were seen once. The entry originates in a study of OX40 agonist ivuxolimab in advanced cancers. Notes on the study in general: Which antigen the expanded peripheral T cells recognized is unknown.

It was autoimmune disease history or systemic immunosuppression that excluded patients. V was clipped by 2 bases and J by 4 bases, with 11 bases between them. CDR3 length equals 14 residues. From germline, CDR1 is SGHNT and CDR2 YENEEA. Material: CD4+ or CD8+ T cells sorted from blood, obtained in a trial of the OX40 agonist ivuxolimab. The receptor was derived from an adult with an advanced solid tumor such as melanoma, head and neck, liver or kidney cancer. This sequence joins TRBV11-3 and TRBJ1-1; possibly TRBD1 for D (5 bases). The CDR3 region is CASSLRGRVTEAFF. CDR3 nucleotides: TGTGCCAGCAGCTTAAGAGGCAGGGTCACTGAAGCTTTCTTT.